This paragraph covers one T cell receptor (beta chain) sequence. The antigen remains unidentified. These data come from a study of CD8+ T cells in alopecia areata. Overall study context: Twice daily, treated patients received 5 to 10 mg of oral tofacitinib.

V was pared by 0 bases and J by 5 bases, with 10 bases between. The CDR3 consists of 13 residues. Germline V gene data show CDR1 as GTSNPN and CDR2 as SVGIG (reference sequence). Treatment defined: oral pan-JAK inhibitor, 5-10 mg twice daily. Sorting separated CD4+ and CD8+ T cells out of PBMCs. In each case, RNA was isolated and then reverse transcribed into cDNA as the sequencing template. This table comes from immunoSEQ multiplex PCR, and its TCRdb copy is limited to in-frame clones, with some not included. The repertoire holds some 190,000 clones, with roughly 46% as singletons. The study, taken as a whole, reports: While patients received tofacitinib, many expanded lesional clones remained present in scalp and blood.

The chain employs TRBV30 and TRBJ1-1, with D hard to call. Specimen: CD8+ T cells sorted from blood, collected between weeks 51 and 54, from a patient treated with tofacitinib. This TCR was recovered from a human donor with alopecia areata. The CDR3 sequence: CAWSVKGGTEAFF. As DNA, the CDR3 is TGTGCCTGGAGTGTGAAGGGTGGGACTGAAGCTTTCTTT.